Below are 28 T cell receptor beta chains sequenced from a single sample in a study of early T cells in non-severe SARS-CoV-2 infection. MiXCR, applied by TCRdb to the 5' RACE reads, yields one record per CDR3 protein. The sample gives more than 85,000 distinct CDR3 sequences, about 15% of which show up once; 1.3% is in the top ten. The specimen was whole blood. These receptors came from an adult who was a healthcare worker with PCR-confirmed SARS-CoV-2 infection or an uninfected control (not recorded which).

This clonotype appeared many times. The chain combines TRBV15 with TRBJ2-7; D is uncertain. V gave up 0 bases and J gave up 0 bases, with 3 bases separating them. The CDR3 contains 13 residues. Germline V gene data show CDR1 as LNHNV and CDR2 as YYDKDF (reference sequence). CDR3 DNA: TGTGCCACCAGCAGAGATCGCTCCTACGAGCAGTACTTC. Translation: CATSRDRSYEQYF.

This clonotype was detected ten times or more. This chain connects TRBV6-1 to TRBJ2-7; a possible D gene is TRBD1 (6 bases). Trimming removed 5 bases from V and 2 bases from J, with 10 bases in between. The CDR3 spans 13 residues. The germline V gene encodes CDR1 MNHNS and CDR2 SASEGT. CDR3 amino acids: CASSRTETYEQYF. In nucleotides, the CDR3 is TGTGCCAGCAGTAGGACAGAGACCTACGAGCAGTACTTC.

The sample holds many counts of this clonotype. The V call is TRBV20-1, the J call TRBJ1-6; 7 bases are shared with TRBD1. CDR3 length equals 16 residues. After removal of 2 bases from V and 9 bases from J, the junction contained 13 bases not matched to a gene. The germline V gene encodes CDR1 DFQATT and CDR2 SNEGSKA (reference sequence). CDR3 coding DNA: TGCAGTGCTAGATCCTTAACAGGGGACCGGGGTTCACCCCTCCACTTT. Translation gives CSARSLTGDRGSPLHF.

The chain recombines TRBV10-3 with TRBJ2-5; no clear D gene. CDR1 ENHRY and CDR2 SYGVKD come from the germline V gene. The length of the CDR3 is 14 residues. Trimming removed 4 bases at V and 4 bases at J, with 13 bases between. CDR3 in amino acids: CAISGQDWGETQYF. Written as DNA, the CDR3 is TGTGCCATCAGTGGGCAGGATTGGGGAGAGACCCAGTACTTC.

This chain joins TRBV20-1 and TRBJ2-2; no clear D. V lost 3 bases, J lost 6 bases, and 17 bases lay in between. The V gene's germline CDR1 is DFQATT and CDR2 SNEGSKA (reference sequence). The CDR3 loop spans 15 amino acids. The DNA of the CDR3 is TGCAGTGCTAGTAAAGGCCAGGTTGGGGCCGGGGAGCTGTTTTTT. This codes for CSASKGQVGAGELFF.

This clonotype was counted between two and nine times. The chain carries TRBV11-2 and TRBJ2-5; TRBD1 matches 8 bases. The CDR3 is 14 amino acids. Losses at the gene ends were 0 bases for V and 4 bases for J; bases not matched to a gene: 1. CDR1 SGHAT and CDR2 FQNNGV come from the germline V gene. CDR3 sequence reads: CASSLDGTGETQYF. The CDR3 DNA sequence: TGTGCCAGCAGCTTAGATGGGACAGGAGAGACCCAGTACTTC. The whole variable domain, remainder taken from reference TRBV11-2 and TRBJ2-5, is EAGVAQSPRYKIIEKRQSVAFWCNPISGHATLYWYQQILGQGPKLLIQFQNNGVVDDSQLPKDRFSAERLKGVDSTLKIQPAKLEDSAVYLCASSLDGTGETQYFGPGTRLLVL.

This clonotype was detected a few times. The V and J genes are TRBV7-2 and TRBJ1-2, with D unresolved. The CDR3 length is 16 residues. Germline-derived CDR1 and CDR2 are SGHTA and FQGNSA. V lost 3 bases and J lost 4, with 18 bases in between. The CDR3 nucleotides are TGTGCCAGCAGCTTTCTTGGCCTAGAGCCCCTCTATGGCTACACCTTC. It codes for CASSFLGLEPLYGYTF. Supplemented by reference TRBV7-2 and TRBJ1-2, the full variable domain reads GAGVSQSPSNKVTEKGKDVELRCDPISGHTALYWYRQSLGQGLEFLIYFQGNSAPDKSGLPSDRFSAERTGGSVSTLTIQRTQQEDSAVYLCASSFLGLEPLYGYTFGSGTRLTVV.

A few counts support this clonotype. The chain has TRBV20-1 and TRBJ2-7, with 10 bases identical to TRBD2. Germline assignment: CDR1 DFQATT and CDR2 SNEGSKA (reference sequence). The junction had 4 bases not matched to a gene; V was cut back by 2 bases and J by 3 bases. The CDR3 is made up of 14 amino acids. The CDR3, as DNA: TGCAGTGCTAGAATAGCGGGGGGAAGCTACGAGCAGTACTTC. Translated, it gives CSARIAGGSYEQYF.

The chain employs TRBV27 and TRBJ2-3; D is ambiguous. Germline V gene data show CDR1 as MNHEY and CDR2 as SMNVEV (reference sequence). The germline V and J ends were trimmed by 6 bases and 0 bases, with 10 bases remaining between them. This CDR3 comprises 14 residues. Written as DNA, the CDR3 is TGTGCCAGCAGCCGTTTAGCTAGCACAGATACGCAGTATTTT. It is translated as CASSRLASTDTQYF.

This clonotype was seen only a few times. V is TRBV29-1 and J is TRBJ1-2, with 8 bases identical to TRBD1. Looked up from germline, CDR1 is SQVTM and CDR2 is ANQGSEA. J gave up 5 bases and V 6 bases, and 8 bases lay outside the gene matches. CDR3 length equals 13 residues. DNA for the CDR3: TGCAGCGTCCCGGGACAGGCGTATTATGGCTACACCTTC. This translates into CSVPGQAYYGYTF.

This chain connects TRBV6-2 or TRBV6-3 to TRBJ2-7; TRBD2 is a possible D gene (5 bases). Germline loops: CDR1 MNHEY, CDR2 SVGEGT. CDR3 length: 13 amino acids. The V gene lost 8 bases and the J gene lost 0 bases, with 11 bases spanning the gap. The CDR3 DNA reads TGTGCCAGCCTACTCCGGGACTCCTACGAGCAGTACTTC. It encodes CASLLRDSYEQYF.

V usage is TRBV29-1 and J usage is TRBJ2-5; possible D gene TRBD1, 5 bases. This CDR3 region has 12 residues. CDR1 is SQVTM, CDR2 ANQGSEA, per germline. Trimming shortened V by 5 bases and J by 2 bases, and 9 bases separated the two germline ends. The CDR3 DNA reads as TGCAGCGTTATGACAGCACAAGAGACCCAGTACTTC. Protein sequence: CSVMTAQETQYF.

This clonotype was picked up a small number of times. This chain links TRBV20-1 with TRBJ2-7, with D maybe TRBD2 (6 bases). CDR1 and CDR2 from the germline V gene are DFQATT and SNEGSKA (reference sequence). The CDR3 spans 13 residues. V was pared by 3 bases and J by 2 bases, with 11 bases between. In DNA form, the CDR3 reads TGCAGTGCTAGTCCTGGAGGGACCTACGAGCAGTACTTC. Translation: CSASPGGTYEQYF.

This clonotype has at least ten counts. This rearrangement joins TRBV12-3 or TRBV12-4 to TRBJ2-2, with 7 bases aligning to TRBD1. J lost 3 bases, V lost 2 bases, and 6 bases had no gene match. CDR3 size: 16 residues. The CDR3 bases are TGTGCCAGCAGTTTATATGCCGACAGGGACACCGGGGAGCTGTTTTTT. It is translated as CASSLYADRDTGELFF.

This clonotype was found many times. This chain uses TRBV20-1 with TRBJ1-1, with a tentative D call TRBD1 (5 bases). CDR3 size: 14 residues. Looked up from germline, CDR1 is DFQATT and CDR2 is SNEGSKA (reference sequence). V was pared by 3 bases and J by 3 bases, with 14 bases between. The CDR3 spells CSARGVRGDTEAFF. The CDR3 DNA sequence: TGCAGTGCTAGGGGGGTACGGGGAGACACTGAAGCTTTCTTT.

The gene calls are TRBV20-1 and TRBJ2-7; no clear D. Trimming pared 0 bases from V and 3 bases from J, leaving 12 bases between. The CDR3 has 14 residues. CDR1 is DFQATT and CDR2 is SNEGSKA in the germline V gene (reference sequence). The CDR3 sequence is CSARDPSTDYEQYF. In nucleotides, the CDR3 is TGCAGTGCTAGAGATCCCAGTACCGACTACGAGCAGTACTTC.

The rearrangement links TRBV4-1 to TRBJ1-5; a possible D gene is TRBD1 (5 bases). With 0 bases removed from V and 0 bases from J, the gap between germline ends came to 9 bases. Germline V CDR1 and CDR2: MGHRA, YSYEKL. The CDR3 has 16 residues. The CDR3 loop reads CASSQDLGGSNQPQHF. In nucleotides, the CDR3 is TGCGCCAGCAGCCAAGACTTGGGGGGTAGCAATCAGCCCCAGCATTTT.

This chain links TRBV5-1 with TRBJ1-4, with a possible D match to TRBD1 (6 bases). The CDR3 has 16 residues. Germline values: CDR1 SGHRS, CDR2 YFSETQ. The ends were cut back, 0 bases at V and 3 bases at J, with 12 bases in the middle. The CDR3 loop is CASSLGTGQSNEKLFF. CDR3 sequence (DNA): TGCGCCAGCAGCTTGGGTACAGGACAGTCTAATGAAAAACTGTTTTTT.

The chain recombines TRBV20-1 with TRBJ2-5; 10 nucleotides agree with TRBD2. The CDR3 contains 16 residues. Germline V gives CDR1 DFQATT, CDR2 SNEGSKA (reference sequence). The V segment lost 5 bases and the J segment 9 bases; nucleotides outside the gene matches: 18. The CDR3 region is CSAQSASVAGGRAQYF. For the CDR3, the DNA is TGCAGTGCTCAGTCAGCAAGCGTAGCGGGAGGACGGGCCCAGTACTTC.

This clonotype was found a few times. This chain uses TRBV7-9 with TRBJ2-3, with TRBD2 identical over 9 bases. From germline, CDR1 is SEHNR and CDR2 FQNEAQ (reference sequence). The junction had 6 bases not matched to a gene; V was cut back by 7 bases and J by 1 base. This CDR3 has 15 amino acids. In nucleotides, the CDR3 is TGTGCCAGCACCATAGCGGGAGACGGCACAGATACGCAGTATTTT. Translating it yields CASTIAGDGTDTQYF.

This clonotype was counted at least ten times. J is TRBJ2-1 and V is TRBV7-9; 12 nucleotides line up with TRBD2. CDR1 and CDR2 from the germline V gene are SEHNR and FQNEAQ (reference sequence). The CDR3 has 15 amino acids. After removal of 3 bases from V and 7 bases from J, the junction contained 4 bases not matched to a gene. CDR3 sequence reads: CASSFSLAGGNEQFF. CDR3 DNA sequence: TGTGCCAGCAGCTTTTCTCTAGCGGGGGGGAATGAGCAGTTCTTC. The full variable domain, completed using reference TRBV7-9 and TRBJ2-1, is DTGVSQNPRHKITKRGQNVTFRCDPISEHNRLYWYRQTLGQGPEFLTYFQNEAQLEKSRLLSDRFSAERPKGSFSTLEIQRTEQGDSAMYLCASSFSLAGGNEQFFGPGTRLTVL.

The chain employs TRBV7-6 and TRBJ2-1; 8 bases fit TRBD2. Germline V gene data show CDR1 as SGHVS and CDR2 as FNYEAQ. The V segment lost 5 bases and the J segment 3 bases; nucleotides outside the gene matches: 9. The CDR3 is 16 residues long. CDR3 sequence reads: CASSLSRGGYYNEQFF. The CDR3 DNA follows: TGTGCCAGCAGCCTTAGTCGGGGGGGATACTACAATGAGCAGTTCTTC.

This clonotype has at least ten counts. The chain carries TRBV5-1 and TRBJ2-7, with a possible D match to TRBD2 (5 bases). The V gene's germline CDR1 is SGHRS and CDR2 YFSETQ. The V gene lost 4 bases and the J gene lost 3 bases, with 8 bases spanning the gap. This CDR3 region has 12 residues. For the CDR3, the DNA is TGCGCCAGCAGCCAAGACTACTACGAGCAGTACTTC. Protein: CASSQDYYEQYF.

This clonotype has a count of ten or more. This chain links TRBV2 with TRBJ1-5; D gene uncertain. The CDR3 has 12 amino acids. V shed 10 bases and J shed 4 bases, with 11 bases lying between them. Germline CDR1 reads SNHLY; CDR2 reads FYNNEI. In DNA form, the CDR3 reads TGTGCCACCTCCGGCAGGAATCAGCCCCAGCATTTT. Protein product: CATSGRNQPQHF.

This clonotype has just a few counts. The chain couples TRBV4-3 to TRBJ2-3, with 7 nucleotides matching TRBD2. CDR1 and CDR2 (germline): LGHNA, YSLEER. The CDR3 totals 18 residues. V was pared by 0 bases and J by 0 bases, with 9 bases of the junction left unmatched. CDR3 sequence (DNA): TGCGCCAGCAGCCAAGAAAGAGCGAGCGGGATTAGCACAGATACGCAGTATTTT. This encodes CASSQERASGISTDTQYF.

This clonotype turned up a few times. V usage is TRBV6-2 or TRBV6-3 and J usage is TRBJ2-1; D gene ambiguous. Trimming pared 2 bases from V and 4 bases from J, leaving 3 bases between. The CDR3 sequence is 12 residues long. Germline CDR1 and CDR2: MNHEY and SVGEGT. This CDR3 reads CASSYGYNEQFF. The CDR3 nucleotides are TGTGCCAGCAGTTACGGGTACAATGAGCAGTTCTTC.

Only a few counts were recorded for this clonotype. The chain has TRBV18 and TRBJ2-2; TRBD1 matches at 8 bases. This CDR3 contains 17 residues. The germline V gene has CDR1 KGHSH and CDR2 LQKENI. The V segment lost 2 bases and the J segment 5 bases; nucleotides outside the gene matches: 10. In DNA, the CDR3 is TGTGCCAGCTCACCAAGGCAGGGGGCCGAACAAACCGGGGAGCTGTTTTTT. It codes for CASSPRQGAEQTGELFF.

The rearrangement links TRBV6-2 or TRBV6-3 to TRBJ2-7, with D tentatively TRBD1 (6 bases). CDR3 size: 13 residues. CDR1 and CDR2 (germline): MNHEY, SVGEGT. Trimming removed 5 bases at V and 4 bases at J, with 12 bases between. The CDR3 here is CASSIQGGYEQYF. The CDR3 nucleotides read TGTGCCAGCAGTATACAGGGCGGGTACGAGCAGTACTTC.